One and the same sample provided the 9 T cell receptor beta chains below, sequenced in a study of T cells after posttransplantation cyclophosphamide. Controls had myeloablative marrow grafts with methotrexate and calcineurin inhibitor, sampled at 1 year. Generated by immunoSEQ multiplex PCR, the TCRdb table keeps only in-frame clones and is missing some. The repertoire holds some 10,000 clones, over 75% seen once, with about 27% in the top ten. Material: PBMCs, obtained after an allogeneic stem cell transplant with a calcineurin inhibitor and methotrexate. Receptor source: a young adult male patient who received an allogeneic stem cell transplant from an unrelated donor, was CMV-positive, and had no GVHD. Some T cells could come from the graft donor.

This clone was picked up a small number of times. The chain couples TRBV21-1 to TRBJ2-7; TRBD1, the table's D call, was not compared with the DNA. TRBV21-1 is a recognized pseudogene. The CDR3 length is 14 residues. CDR3 coding DNA: TGTGCCAGCAGCAAAGGGCAGGCTCCCCACGAGCAGTACGTC. As protein: CASSKGQAPHEQYV.

The chain links TRBV7-2 to TRBJ2-7; 9 nucleotides line up with TRBD2. This CDR3 spans 15 amino acids. CDR1 and CDR2 (germline): SGHTA, FQGNSA. V dropped 0 bases and J dropped 3; count of bases not matched to a gene: 3. The CDR3 DNA reads as TGTGCCAGCAGCTTAGCGTCTAGCGGGAACTACGAGCAGTACTTC. This sequence encodes CASSLASSGNYEQYF.

CDR3 sequence: CASSPTASVSSGDTQYF. DNA for the CDR3: TGTGCCAGCTCACCAACAGCTTCAGTGTCTAGCGGAGATACGCAGTATTTT. V usage is TRBV18 and J usage is TRBJ2-3; 7 positions agree with TRBD2. V gave up 2 bases and J gave up 5 bases; unmatched junction bases: 13. CDR1 KGHSH and CDR2 LQKENI come from the germline V gene. The CDR3 is made up of 17 amino acids.

This clone was detected once. The chain combines TRBV5-1 with TRBJ2-1, with 7 nucleotides matching TRBD1. The V segment lost 3 bases and the J segment 1 base; nucleotides outside the gene matches: 7. Germline CDR1 and CDR2: SGHRS and YFSETQ. CDR3 size: 16 residues. The CDR3 protein is CASSSPGDSSYNEQFF. For the CDR3, the DNA is TGCGCCAGCAGCTCCCCAGGGGACAGTTCCTACAATGAGCAGTTCTTC.

The rearrangement joins TRBV18 to TRBJ1-4; possibly TRBD1 for D (6 bases). The CDR3 has 15 residues. The V gene's germline CDR1 is KGHSH and CDR2 LQKENI. V was shortened by 1 base and J by 11 bases, with 17 bases between the two germline ends. CDR3 protein: CASSPQTDSSGKLFF. As DNA, the CDR3 is TGTGCCAGCTCACCACAAACGGACAGCTCCGGGAAACTGTTTTTT.

The genes are TRBV7-9 and TRBJ2-1; 11 nucleotides agree with TRBD2. Germline V gene data show CDR1 as SEHNR and CDR2 as FQNEAQ (reference sequence). V trimming: 2 bases; J trimming: 8 bases; junction bases outside the gene matches: 5. The CDR3 contains 15 residues. CDR3 DNA sequence: TGTGCCAGCAGCTTAAGACTAGCGGGAATATATGAGCAGTTCTTC. The encoded protein is CASSLRLAGIYEQFF.

V usage is TRBV19 and J usage is TRBJ1-5; tentatively, D is TRBD1 (5 bases). The CDR3 consists of 14 residues. V gave up 7 bases and J gave up 7 bases, with 17 bases separating them. Per the germline V gene, CDR1 is LNHDA and CDR2 is SQIVND (reference sequence). CDR3 sequence reads: CASTLDNPDQPQHF. The CDR3 DNA reads as TGTGCCAGTACCCTGGACAACCCTGACCAGCCCCAGCATTTT.

The CDR3 region is CASRTSGGEDTQYF. CDR3 DNA: TGTGCCAGCAGGACTAGCGGGGGGGAAGATACGCAGTATTTT. The chain employs TRBV2 and TRBJ2-3, with 14 bases lining up with TRBD2. Germline CDR1 SNHLY, CDR2 FYNNEI. The length of the CDR3 is 14 residues. The V and J ends lost 6 bases and 5 bases, in that order; junction bases with no gene match: 1.

The chain is built from TRBV5-1 and TRBJ2-1; 8 bases align to TRBD2. CDR1 and CDR2 from the germline V gene are SGHRS and YFSETQ. The CDR3 is made up of 16 amino acids. The V gene end was trimmed by 0 bases and the J gene end by 2 bases; junction bases not matched to a gene: 4. CDR3 nucleotide sequence: TGCGCCAGCAGCTTGGCGGGAGGGGGGGCCTACAATGAGCAGTTCTTC. This encodes CASSLAGGGAYNEQFF.